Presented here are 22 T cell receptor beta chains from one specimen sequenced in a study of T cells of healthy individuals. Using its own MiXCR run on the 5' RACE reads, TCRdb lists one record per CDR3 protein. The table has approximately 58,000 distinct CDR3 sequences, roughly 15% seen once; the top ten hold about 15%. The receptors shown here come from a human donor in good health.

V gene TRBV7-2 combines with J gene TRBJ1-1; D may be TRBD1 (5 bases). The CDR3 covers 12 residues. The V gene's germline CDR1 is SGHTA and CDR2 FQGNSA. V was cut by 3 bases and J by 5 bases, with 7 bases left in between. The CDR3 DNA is TGTGCCAGCAGCTTCCAGGGTACTGAAGCTTTCTTT. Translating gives CASSFQGTEAFF.

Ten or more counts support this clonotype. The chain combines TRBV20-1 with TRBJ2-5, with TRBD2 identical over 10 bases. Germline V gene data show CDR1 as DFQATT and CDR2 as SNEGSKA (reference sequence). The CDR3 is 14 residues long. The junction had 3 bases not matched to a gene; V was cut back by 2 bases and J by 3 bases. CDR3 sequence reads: CSARPLAGEETQYF. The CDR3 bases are TGCAGTGCTAGACCTCTAGCGGGAGAAGAGACCCAGTACTTC.

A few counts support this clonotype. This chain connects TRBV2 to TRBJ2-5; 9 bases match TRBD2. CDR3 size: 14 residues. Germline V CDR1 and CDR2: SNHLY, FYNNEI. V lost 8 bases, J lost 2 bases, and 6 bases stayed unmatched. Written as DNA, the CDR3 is TGTGCCAGCCCGAGGCGGGGGGGACAAGAGACCCAGTACTTC. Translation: CASPRRGGQETQYF.

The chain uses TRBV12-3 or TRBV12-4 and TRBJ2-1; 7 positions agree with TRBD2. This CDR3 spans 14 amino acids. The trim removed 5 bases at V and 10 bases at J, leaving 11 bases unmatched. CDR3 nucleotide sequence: TGTGCCAGCAGTAAAACTAGCGTGGCCTACGAGCAGTTCTTC. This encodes CASSKTSVAYEQFF.

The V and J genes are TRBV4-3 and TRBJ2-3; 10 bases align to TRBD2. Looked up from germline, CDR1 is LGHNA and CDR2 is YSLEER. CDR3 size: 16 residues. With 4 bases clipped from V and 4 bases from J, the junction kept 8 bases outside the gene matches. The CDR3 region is CASSPRIAGGADTQYF. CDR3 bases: TGCGCCAGCAGCCCCCGAATAGCGGGAGGAGCAGATACGCAGTATTTT.

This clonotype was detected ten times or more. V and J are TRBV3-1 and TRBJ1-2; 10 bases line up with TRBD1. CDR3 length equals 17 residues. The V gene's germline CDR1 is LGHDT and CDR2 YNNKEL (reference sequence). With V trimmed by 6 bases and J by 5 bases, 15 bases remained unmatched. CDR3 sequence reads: CASSPQPGQGIGYGYTF. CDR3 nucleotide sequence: TGTGCCAGCAGTCCGCAACCGGGACAGGGGATCGGGTATGGCTACACCTTC.

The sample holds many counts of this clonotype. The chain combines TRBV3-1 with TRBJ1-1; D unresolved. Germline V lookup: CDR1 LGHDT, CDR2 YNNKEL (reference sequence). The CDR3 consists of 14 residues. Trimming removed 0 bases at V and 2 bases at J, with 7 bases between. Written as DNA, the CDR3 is TGTGCCAGCAGCCAAGATTCGGGTAACACTGAAGCTTTCTTT. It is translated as CASSQDSGNTEAFF. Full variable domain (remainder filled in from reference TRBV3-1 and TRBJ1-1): DTAVSQTPKYLVTQMGNDKSIKCEQNLGHDTMYWYKQDSKKFLKIMFSYNNKELIINETVPNRFSPKSPDKAHLNLHINSLELGDSAVYFCASSQDSGNTEAFFGQGTRLTVV.

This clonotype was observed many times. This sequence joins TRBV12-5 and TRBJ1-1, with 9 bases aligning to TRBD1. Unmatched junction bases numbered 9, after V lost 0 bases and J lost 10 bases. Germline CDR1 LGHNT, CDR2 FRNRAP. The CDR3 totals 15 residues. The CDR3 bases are TGTGCTAGTGGTTTGGTGGGGGACAGGGACATTTCAGCTTTCTTT. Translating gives CASGLVGDRDISAFF. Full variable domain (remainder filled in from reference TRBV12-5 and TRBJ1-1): DARVTQTPRHKVTEMGQEVTMRCQPILGHNTVFWYRQTMMQGLELLAYFRNRAPLDDSGMPKDRFSAEMPDATLATLKIQPSEPRDSAVYFCASGLVGDRDISAFFGQGTRLTVV.

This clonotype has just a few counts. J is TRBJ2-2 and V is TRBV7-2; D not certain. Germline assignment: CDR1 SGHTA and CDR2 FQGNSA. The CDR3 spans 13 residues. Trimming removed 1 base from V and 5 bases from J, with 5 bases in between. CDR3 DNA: TGTGCCAGCAGCTTAGATGCTACCGGGGAGCTGTTTTTT. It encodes CASSLDATGELFF.

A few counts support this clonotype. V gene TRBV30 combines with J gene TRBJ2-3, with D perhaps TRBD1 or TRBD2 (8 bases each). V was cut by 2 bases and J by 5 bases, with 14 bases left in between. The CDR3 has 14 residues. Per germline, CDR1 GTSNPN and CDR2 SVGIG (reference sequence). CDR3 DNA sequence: TGTGCCTGGAGTCAGGGGGCGGGGGGAGATACGCAGTATTTT. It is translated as CAWSQGAGGDTQYF.

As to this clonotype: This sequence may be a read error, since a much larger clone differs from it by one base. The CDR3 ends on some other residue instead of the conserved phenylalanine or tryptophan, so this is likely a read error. DNA for the CDR3: TGCAGCGACGGACAGGGAGGTGGGGAGACCCAGTACCTC. Its translation is CSDGQGGGETQYL. The gene calls are TRBV29-1 and TRBJ2-5; 8 bases are shared with TRBD1. V lost 7 bases, J lost 5 bases, and 9 bases stayed unmatched. Germline values: CDR1 SQVTM, CDR2 ANQGSEA. The CDR3 contains 13 residues.

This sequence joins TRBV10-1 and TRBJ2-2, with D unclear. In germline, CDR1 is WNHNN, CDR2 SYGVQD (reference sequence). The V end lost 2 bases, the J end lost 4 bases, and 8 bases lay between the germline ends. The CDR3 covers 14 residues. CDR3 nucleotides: TGCGCCAGCAGTGAGATCAGTAGCACCGGGGAGCTGTTTTTT. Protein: CASSEISSTGELFF.

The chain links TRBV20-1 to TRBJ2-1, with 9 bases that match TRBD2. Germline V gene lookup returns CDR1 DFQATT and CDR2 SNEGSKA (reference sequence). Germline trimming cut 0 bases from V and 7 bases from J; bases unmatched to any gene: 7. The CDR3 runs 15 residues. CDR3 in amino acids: CSARDLKAGGNEQFF. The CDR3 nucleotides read TGCAGTGCTAGAGATCTGAAGGCGGGAGGGAATGAGCAGTTCTTC.

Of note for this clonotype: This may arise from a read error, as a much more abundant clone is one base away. Here the CDR3 reads CASNYEQYF. DNA of the CDR3: TGTGCCAGCAACTACGAGCAGTACTTC. The chain links TRBV2 to TRBJ2-7; no definite D call. The CDR3 has 9 residues. Trimming left V 7 bases short and J 3 bases short, with 1 base between. The germline gives CDR1 SNHLY, CDR2 FYNNEI.

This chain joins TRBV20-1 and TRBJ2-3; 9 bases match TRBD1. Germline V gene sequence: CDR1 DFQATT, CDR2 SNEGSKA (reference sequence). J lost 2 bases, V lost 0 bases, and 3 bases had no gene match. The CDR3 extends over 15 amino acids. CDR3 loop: CSAREGTGLTDTQYF. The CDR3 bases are TGCAGTGCTAGAGAGGGGACAGGGCTCACAGATACGCAGTATTTT.

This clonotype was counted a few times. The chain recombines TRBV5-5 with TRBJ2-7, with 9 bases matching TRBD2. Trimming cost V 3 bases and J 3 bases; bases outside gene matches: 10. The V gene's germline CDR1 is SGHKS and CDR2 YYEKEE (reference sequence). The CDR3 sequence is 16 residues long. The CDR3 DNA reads TGTGCCAGCAGCTCCTCGGGGCTAGCGGGGTTCTACGAGCAGTACTTC. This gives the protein CASSSSGLAGFYEQYF. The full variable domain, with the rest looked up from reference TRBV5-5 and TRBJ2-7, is DAGVTQSPTHLIKTRGQQVTLRCSPISGHKSVSWYQQVLGQGPQFIFQYYEKEERGRGNFPDRFSARQFPNYSSELNVNALLLGDSALYLCASSSSGLAGFYEQYFGPGTRLTVT.

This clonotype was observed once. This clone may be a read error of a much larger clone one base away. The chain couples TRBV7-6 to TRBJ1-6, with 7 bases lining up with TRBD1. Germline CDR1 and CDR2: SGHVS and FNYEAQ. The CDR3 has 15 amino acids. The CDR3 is CASSARGQENSPPHF. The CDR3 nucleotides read TGTGCCAGCAGCGCCCGAGGACAGGAAAATTCACCCCCCCACTTT.

The CDR3 loop is CASTPRGRNTEAFF. CDR3 coding DNA: TGTGCCAGCACCCCACGCGGACGGAACACTGAAGCTTTCTTT. J is TRBJ1-1 and V is TRBV7-2; no clear D gene. The CDR3 spans 14 residues. Germline V lookup: CDR1 SGHTA, CDR2 FQGNSA. Trimming shortened V by 7 bases and J by 1 base, and 13 bases separated the two germline ends.

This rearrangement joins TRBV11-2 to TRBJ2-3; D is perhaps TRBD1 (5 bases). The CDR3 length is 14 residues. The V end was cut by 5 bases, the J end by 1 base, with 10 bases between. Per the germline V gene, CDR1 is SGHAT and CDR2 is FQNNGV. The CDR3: CASSPRVGTDTQYF. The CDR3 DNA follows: TGTGCCAGCAGCCCCAGGGTCGGCACAGATACGCAGTATTTT.

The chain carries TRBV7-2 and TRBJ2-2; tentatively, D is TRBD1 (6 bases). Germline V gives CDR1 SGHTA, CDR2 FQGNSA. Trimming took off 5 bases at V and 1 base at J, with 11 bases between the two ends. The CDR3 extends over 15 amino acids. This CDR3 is CASSITTGNTGELFF. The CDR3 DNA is TGTGCCAGCAGCATCACGACAGGGAACACCGGGGAGCTGTTTTTT.

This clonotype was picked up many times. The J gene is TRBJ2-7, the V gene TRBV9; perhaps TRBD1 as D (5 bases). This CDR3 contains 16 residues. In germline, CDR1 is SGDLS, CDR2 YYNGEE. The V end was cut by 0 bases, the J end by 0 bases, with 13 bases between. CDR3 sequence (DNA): TGTGCCAGCAGCGTAGGAAAGGGGCGGCCCTCCTACGAGCAGTACTTC. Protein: CASSVGKGRPSYEQYF.

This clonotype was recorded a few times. The CDR3 spells CASSPGQGAYTEAFF. CDR3 nucleotides: TGTGCCAGCAGCCCGGGACAGGGGGCTTACACTGAAGCTTTCTTT. The V call is TRBV12-3 or TRBV12-4, the J call TRBJ1-1, with TRBD1 matching over 12 bases. CDR3 length equals 15 residues. V gave up 6 bases and J gave up 3 bases; unmatched junction bases: 5.